A selection of T cell receptor beta chains follows, all from one sample in a study of blood T cell repertoires in COVID-19. Sequencing used immunoSEQ multiplex PCR; TCRdb keeps in-frame clones, though not all of them. The repertoire holds some 260,000 clones, over 70% seen once, with roughly 10% in the top ten. The sequenced material came from peripheral blood. These receptors all come from an older woman with COVID-19, enrolled during active disease. CDR3s include the opening cysteine and the closing phenylalanine or tryptophan. A D gene is named only where the DNA matches it firmly. Size is omitted from some rows. Given values are once, few, many or a class for expanded clones.

j_call,v_call,d_call,clone_size,cdr3_aa,cdr3_nt
TRBJ2-5,TRBV5-6,NA,NA,CASSLGTPPGTQYF,TGTGCCAGCAGCCTTGGGACTCCCCCAGGGACCCAGTACTTC
TRBJ1-1,TRBV7-9,NA,NA,CASSLGRATNTEAFF,TGTGCCAGCAGCTTAGGGCGGGCCACAAACACTGAAGCTTTCTTT
TRBJ1-2,TRBV30,NA,once,CAWKVTARADGYYGYTF,TGTGCCTGGAAGGTGACGGCGAGGGCGGACGGCTACTATGGCTACACCTTC
TRBJ2-4,TRBV18,NA,NA,CASSPLSGLVNIQYF,TGTGCCAGCTCACCATTAAGCGGGTTGGTAAACATTCAGTACTTC
TRBJ2-2,TRBV23-1,TRBD1,NA,CASSSTGTGIYRVTGELFF,TGCGCCAGCAGTTCGACCGGGACAGGGATCTATCGGGTCACCGGGGAGCTGTTTTTT
TRBJ2-1,TRBV15,TRBD1,NA,CATSRDIRDRNEQFF,TGTGCCACCAGCAGAGATATTCGGGACAGAAATGAGCAGTTCTTC
TRBJ1-6,TRBV7-8,TRBD1,NA,CASSLAGQGNSPLHF,TGTGCCAGCAGCTTAGCTGGACAGGGTAATTCACCCCTCCACTTT
TRBJ2-1,TRBV10-3,TRBD2,NA,CAISGLAQNNEQFF,TGTGCCATCAGTGGACTAGCGCAGAACAATGAGCAGTTCTTC
TRBJ2-2,TRBV7-6,NA,NA,CASSSYTGELFF,TGTGCCAGCAGCTCCTACACCGGGGAGCTGTTTTTT
TRBJ1-2,TRBV7-9,NA,NA,CASSLTELSGYTF,TGTGCCAGCAGCTTAACAGAGCTCTCGGGCTACACCTTC
TRBJ2-7,TRBV5-1,NA,few,CASSLGTLSSYEQYF,TGCGCCAGCAGCTTGGGGACACTAAGCTCCTACGAGCAGTACTTC
TRBJ1-2,TRBV7-9,NA,NA,CASSLDLVRGPYGYTF,TGTGCCAGCAGCTTAGACCTCGTCCGGGGTCCCTATGGCTACACCTTC
TRBJ2-3,TRBV3-1/TRBV3-2,NA,NA,CASSQPGHGQYF,TGTGCCAGCAGCCAGCCGGGACACGGGCAGTATTTT
TRBJ1-5,TRBV9,NA,NA,CASSASLGQPQHF,TGTGCCAGCAGCGCTTCTCTCGGTCAGCCCCAGCATTTT
TRBJ2-1,TRBV11-2,TRBD2,NA,CASTPGGWNEQFF,TGTGCCAGCACCCCGGGGGGATGGAATGAGCAGTTCTTC
TRBJ1-1,TRBV18,NA,NA,CASSRGQTTIGEAFF,TGTGCCAGCTCCCGAGGACAGACCACTATTGGTGAAGCTTTCTTT
TRBJ2-1,TRBV9,NA,NA,CASSPTGNSYNEQFF,TGTGCCAGCAGCCCCACAGGAAATTCCTACAATGAGCAGTTCTTC
TRBJ1-5,TRBV4-1,TRBD1,NA,CASSRGQRYSNQPQHF,TGCGCCAGCAGCCGGGGACAGAGGTATAGCAATCAGCCCCAGCATTTT
TRBJ2-1,TRBV5-1,TRBD2,NA,CASSHPTSGNLNEQFF,TGCGCCAGCAGCCACCCGACTAGCGGGAACCTCAATGAGCAGTTCTTC
TRBJ2-3,TRBV7-3,NA,NA,CASSLIGRTDTQYF,TGTGCCAGCAGCTTAATTGGGAGGACAGATACGCAGTATTTT
TRBJ1-6,TRBV27,TRBD1,once,CASSRNPSGTGNRGSPLHF,TGTGCCAGCAGTCGTAACCCCTCCGGGACAGGGAACCGCGGTTCACCCCTCCACTTT
TRBJ2-7,TRBV18,TRBD1,NA,CASSPPGQGTYEQYF,TGTGCCAGCTCACCACCGGGACAGGGCACCTACGAGCAGTACTTC
TRBJ1-5,TRBV27,NA,NA,CASSFAGINQPQHF,TGTGCCAGCAGTTTTGCGGGAATCAATCAGCCCCAGCATTTT
TRBJ2-2,TRBV19,TRBD2,NA,CARPESREVTGELFF,TGTGCCAGACCAGAGTCTCGGGAGGTCACCGGGGAGCTGTTTTTT
TRBJ2-1,TRBV11-3,TRBD2,NA,CASSPGLVGNEQFF,TGTGCCAGCAGCCCGGGACTAGTTGGAAATGAGCAGTTCTTC
TRBJ1-2,TRBV4-2,NA,NA,CASSQQESPRGYTF,TGTGCCAGCAGCCAACAGGAATCCCCTCGTGGCTACACCTTC
TRBJ2-2,TRBV6-4,TRBD1,NA,CASSNQRGGAYTGELFF,TGTGCCAGCAGCAACCAACGAGGGGGCGCGTACACCGGGGAGCTGTTTTTT
TRBJ2-3,TRBV13,TRBD2,NA,CASSLGLAGSDTQYF,TGTGCCAGCAGCCTCGGACTAGCGGGATCAGATACGCAGTATTTT
TRBJ1-1,TRBV6-5,NA,NA,CASSYSPGETEAFF,TGTGCCAGCAGTTACTCCCCAGGCGAAACTGAAGCTTTCTTT
TRBJ2-1,TRBV5-5,TRBD2,NA,CASSRLAGDEQFF,TGTGCCAGCAGCCGACTAGCGGGAGATGAGCAGTTCTTC
TRBJ2-7,TRBV7-8,TRBD2,NA,CASSYSGRPGEQYF,TGTGCCAGCAGCTATAGCGGGAGGCCAGGGGAGCAGTACTTC
TRBJ1-2,TRBV28,NA,NA,CASSFVTSYGYTF,TGTGCCAGCAGTTTTGTCACGAGCTATGGCTACACCTTC
TRBJ2-7,TRBV28,NA,NA,CASNRGARSSEQYF,TGTGCCAGCAATCGGGGGGCGCGGTCTTCCGAGCAGTACTTC
TRBJ2-1,TRBV7-8,TRBD1,NA,CASGQGQSGNEQFF,TGTGCCAGCGGACAGGGCCAGTCGGGGAATGAGCAGTTCTTC
TRBJ2-1,TRBV4-1,TRBD2,NA,CASSQVSGSPYNEQFF,TGCGCCAGCAGCCAAGTTAGCGGGAGTCCCTACAATGAGCAGTTCTTC
TRBJ2-2,TRBV28,TRBD1,NA,CASSWTGTGATGELFF,TGTGCCAGCAGTTGGACCGGGACAGGGGCTACCGGGGAGCTGTTTTTT
TRBJ1-1,TRBV3-1/TRBV3-2,NA,once,CASSLVGGGEGFAEAFF,TGTGCCAGCAGTCTCGTTGGGGGGGGCGAGGGATTCGCTGAAGCTTTCTTT
TRBJ1-2,TRBV19,NA,NA,CASSLGRRANYGYTF,TGTGCCAGTAGCCTGGGACGGAGGGCTAACTATGGCTACACCTTC
TRBJ2-1,TRBV18,TRBD1,NA,CASSPDRGAYNEQFF,TGTGCCAGCTCACCGGACAGGGGAGCCTACAATGAGCAGTTCTTC
TRBJ2-5,TRBV28,TRBD2,once,CASSLWGGGDQETQYF,TGTGCCAGCAGTTTATGGGGGGGAGGGGACCAAGAGACCCAGTACTTC
TRBJ2-4,TRBV7-9,NA,NA,CASSPPLTGKAKNIQYF,TGTGCCAGCAGCCCCCCGCTTACCGGGAAGGCCAAAAACATTCAGTACTTC
TRBJ2-7,TRBV2,NA,NA,CASRISGDEQYF,TGTGCCAGCAGGATCTCAGGGGACGAGCAGTACTTC
TRBJ2-7,TRBV7-9,NA,NA,CASSPPGLPPGYEQYF,TGTGCCAGCAGCCCCCCTGGGCTCCCCCCTGGGTACGAGCAGTACTTC
TRBJ1-1,TRBV6-5,TRBD1,NA,CASSYSTGADTEAFF,TGTGCCAGCAGTTACTCGACAGGGGCTGACACTGAAGCTTTCTTT
TRBJ2-5,TRBV5-4,NA,NA,CASSSGLKETQYF,TGTGCCAGCAGCTCGGGACTTAAAGAGACCCAGTACTTC